The 3 T cell receptor beta chains presented below share a single source sample, sequenced in a study of Tregs in tolerant kidney transplant recipients. Measured with immunoSEQ multiplex PCR; TCRdb has only the in-frame clones, and not every one. The table for this sample gives about 23,000 clones. Recipients received nonmyeloablative bone marrow transplants from related graft donors, with transient mixed chimerism. Source: CD4+ T cells from blood (PBMCs), taken 6 months after the transplant. Every receptor here comes from a human patient who received a combined kidney and bone marrow transplant. Some of the T cells might come from the graft donor.

Turning to this clone: The read stops 3 residues short of the end of the CDR3; the missing end is completed from the germline J gene. V is TRBV5-6 and J is TRBJ2-3; D remains ambiguous. With 3 bases removed from V and 2 bases from J, the gap between germline ends came to 10 bases. The CDR3 has 14 residues. Germline-derived CDR1 and CDR2 are SGHDT and YYEEEE. This chain's CDR3 is CASSSNRITDTQYF. The sequenced part of the CDR3 DNA is TGTGCCAGCAGCTCTAACAGAATCACAGATACG.

On this clone: The sequence runs out 3 residues before the end of the CDR3; the remainder is reconstructed from the germline J gene. The V gene is TRBV7-9, the J gene TRBJ2-3; 7 bases are shared with TRBD2. The V and J ends lost 7 bases and 2 bases, in that order; junction bases with no gene match: 6. The CDR3 totals 14 residues. Germline CDR1 reads SEHNR; CDR2 reads FQNEAQ (reference sequence). The CDR3 sequence is CASTERGLTDTQYF. CDR3 DNA (partial): TGTGCCAGCACCGAGCGGGGCCTCACAGATACG.

In the case of this clone: Coverage ceases 3 residues before the CDR3 finishes, and the germline J gene fills in the end. The J gene is TRBJ2-1, the V gene TRBV11-3, with 10 nucleotides matching TRBD2. Germline loops: CDR1 SGHNT, CDR2 YENEEA. V lost 8 bases and J lost 4; bases outside the gene matches: 2. The CDR3 length is 13 residues. The CDR3 bases that were read are TGTGCCAGCTCACTAGCGGGGTACAATGAG. This translates into CASSLAGYNE. The complete CDR3 reads CASSLAGYNEQFF.